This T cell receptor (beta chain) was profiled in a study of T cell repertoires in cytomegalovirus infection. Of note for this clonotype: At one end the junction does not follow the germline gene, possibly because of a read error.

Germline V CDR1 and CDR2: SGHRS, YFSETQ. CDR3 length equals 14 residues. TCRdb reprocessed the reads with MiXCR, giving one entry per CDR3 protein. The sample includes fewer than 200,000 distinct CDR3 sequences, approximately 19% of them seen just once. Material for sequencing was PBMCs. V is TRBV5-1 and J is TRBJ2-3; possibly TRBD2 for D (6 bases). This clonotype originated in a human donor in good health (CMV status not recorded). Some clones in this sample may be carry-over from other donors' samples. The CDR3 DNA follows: TGCGCCAGCAGCTCTCGGGAGTTCTCCGATACGAAGTATTTT. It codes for CASSSREFSDTKYF.